This entry features one TCR beta chain sequence. This clonotype appeared many times. The target of this receptor is not known. Per-nucleotide qualities are absent, and no much larger clonotype sits a single base away. This entry is derived from a study of T cells after yellow fever vaccination (dated 2019 in TCRdb). With regard to the full study: The SMART-Seq v4 Ultra Low Input RNA kit was used to prepare libraries from fractions with low cell numbers. To follow T-cell clones before and after both primary and booster YFV17D yellow fever vaccination, bulk TCR alpha and beta repertoires underwent longitudinal sequencing. Two healthy male donors, one aged 18 to 30 and one aged 30 to 40 years, made up the cohort. Blood was drawn at multiple timepoints before and after primary and secondary immunization, with bulk PBMC replicates and cell subsets isolated.

General conclusions and limits of the study: A small fraction of clonotypes appeared in both the CD4 and CD8 compartments, likely as a result of convergent recombination. After the booster, most of the clones that had expanded following primary vaccination were detected again (roughly 96% of CD4 and 85% to 90% of CD8), which suggests that memory was broadly maintained. The secondary T-cell response was weaker than the primary response but faster, peaking on day 5 instead of day 15. Computational filtering was needed because FACS-sorted repertoires could contain abundant contaminating clonotypes from the bulk population. Because only a couple of donors were included in the study, the extent to which the findings can be generalized is limited.

The instrument was an Illumina NovaSeq 6000. TCR cDNA was synthesized by 5'RACE template switching, which introduced a universal primer site and unique molecular identifiers. Priming of cDNA synthesis was performed from both the TCR alpha and TCR beta constant segments. Library amplification used two PCR steps, and the second PCR step added sample barcodes and sequencing adapters. Libraries were sequenced on Illumina HiSeq 2500 (2x100 bp) or NovaSeq (2x150 bp). As for the original processing: MIGEC was used to demultiplex reads and collapse the reads into UMI consensus sequences, and MiXCR was used for V(D)J alignment. Clonotypes responding to the vaccine were identified with edgeR on replicate PBMC samples, with the criteria of FDR below 0.01 and a log2 fold change above 5 up to day 15. Each bulk clonotype was labeled CD4 or CD8 based on which sequenced repertoire, CD4 or CD8, contained the clonotype at higher abundance. TCRdb redid the processing of the public reads, applying fastp at Q25 and MiXCR, and retained in-frame beta chains. Every entry covers one CDR3 protein and lists the most common genes and DNA from its rows. These V and J calls rely on TCRdb rather than the paper's analysis. The sample table holds some 240,000 distinct CDR3 sequences, of which 3% to 3.5% were seen once. The ten largest clones represent around 3% of the sample.

The sample's treatment or condition, from its label and the paper: live attenuated yellow fever vaccine strain. A standard Ficoll-Paque protocol was used to isolate PBMCs from peripheral blood. Dynabeads CD4 and CD8 positive selection kits were used to isolate the CD4 and CD8 T-cell fractions. TriZol was used to extract RNA from bulk PBMCs, CD4 and CD8 fractions, and dextramer-positive and dextramer-negative fractions. The TCR originated in a man younger than 35 who received the YFV17D yellow fever vaccine. The starting material was CD4+ T cells sorted from PBMCs, obtained 10 days after the yellow fever booster vaccination.

The CDR3 is CASSFEVGNTIYF. The DNA sequence is TGTGCCAGCAGCTTCGAGGTCGGAAACACCATATATTTT. In this chain, TRBV7-9 is recombined with TRBJ1-3, with the D gene not confidently named. From the germline V gene (reference sequence), CDR1 is SEHNR and CDR2 is FQNEAQ. Cut back by 3 bases and 4 bases, the V and J ends lie 7 bases apart. The CDR3 runs 13 residues from the cysteine to the phenylalanine. Only CDR3 DNA remains: 39 bases, in frame from the first base.